This TCR beta chain was recorded in a study of radiation and T cells in renal cell carcinoma. Time point described: blood 2 weeks post-SBRT. Treatment: 15 Gy SBRT to primary tumor, nephrectomy 4 weeks later. Serial blood draws occurred at baseline and 2 and 4 weeks post-SBRT. The tumor was a clear cell renal cell carcinoma. On this clone: Its antigen is as yet unknown.

Libraries were prepared by immunoSEQ multiplex PCR; TCRdb keeps only in-frame clonotypes and omits some of them. The sample lists 160,000 or so clones; 87% were seen once. CDR3 length: 13 amino acids. Germline V lookup: CDR1 SGHTS, CDR2 YDEGEE. Trimming removed 2 bases from V and 3 bases from J, with 6 bases in between. Study-level points and caveats: Pretreatment tumor biopsies were lacking, so baseline clonotypes are unknown.

The V and J genes are TRBV5-8 and TRBJ2-1; TRBD2 is a possible D gene (5 bases). This TCR was sampled from a woman aged 45 to 65 with renal cell carcinoma. The input for sequencing was blood, taken from a patient whose treatment included radiotherapy and nephrectomy. The CDR3 DNA is TGTGCCAGCAGCTTTCGGGGCTACAATGAGCAGTTCTTC. Translation: CASSFRGYNEQFF.